The 13 T cell receptor beta chains below all came from one sample that was sequenced in a study of T-cell reconstitution after alpha-beta-depleted transplantation in children. Preparation of the TCRbeta library involved a method that used unique molecular identifiers. One entry per CDR3 protein, called by TCRdb with MiXCR from the PCR reads. The sample includes about 980,000 distinct CDR3 sequences, around 30% seen only once; the top ten take over 25%. The sample was PBMCs, mostly from graft donor cells, taken 360 days after TCRalphabeta/CD19-depleted stem cell transplant. The receptor set was obtained from a boy in the first two years of life who had a stem cell transplant for SCID, so the T cells may come from the graft donor.

V usage is TRBV5-1 and J usage is TRBJ2-3; no reliable D call. The length of the CDR3 is 15 residues. CDR1 is SGHRS, CDR2 YFSETQ, per germline. V lost 0 bases to trimming and J lost 2 bases, with 10 bases between them. The CDR3 is CASSLENTSTDTQYF. DNA for the CDR3: TGCGCCAGCAGCTTGGAAAACACCTCCACAGATACGCAGTATTTT.

The V gene is TRBV5-1, the J gene TRBJ2-2; D gene unclear. Trimming left V 0 bases short and J 5 bases short, with 17 bases between. The CDR3 contains 17 residues. CDR1 and CDR2 (germline): SGHRS, YFSETQ. The CDR3 bases are TGCGCCAGCAGCTTGGAAGGCGGCAGGATTAGTACCGGGGAGCTGTTTTTT. It is translated as CASSLEGGRISTGELFF.

This clonotype has a handful of counts. J is TRBJ1-1 and V is TRBV20-1; 8 nucleotides agree with TRBD1. Germline CDR1 is DFQATT and CDR2 is SNEGSKA (reference sequence). Trimming took 6 bases from V and 6 from J; bases not matched to a gene: 3. The CDR3 loop spans 11 amino acids. The CDR3 reads CSASGGPEAFF. CDR3 sequence (DNA): TGCAGTGCCTCAGGGGGCCCTGAAGCTTTCTTT.

This clonotype was detected only a few times. This chain uses TRBV3-1 with TRBJ1-5; D unclear. V was pared by 5 bases and J by 1 base, with 12 bases between. CDR1 LGHDT and CDR2 YNNKEL come from the germline V gene (reference sequence). This CDR3 comprises 15 residues. As DNA, the CDR3 is TGTGCCAGCAGCGACTCGTCGGCAAGCAATCAGCCCCAGCATTTT. It specifies CASSDSSASNQPQHF.

This clonotype was recorded a few times. This chain uses TRBV20-1 with TRBJ1-1, with D unclear. Germline CDR1 reads DFQATT; CDR2 reads SNEGSKA (reference sequence). V dropped 3 bases and J dropped 0 bases, with 8 bases sitting between them. The CDR3 is 13 amino acids. DNA for the CDR3: TGCAGTGCTAGGGCACCTATGAACACTGAAGCTTTCTTT. Amino acids: CSARAPMNTEAFF.

This clonotype has a handful of counts. This chain connects TRBV4-3 to TRBJ2-3; TRBD2 agrees at 10 bases. V lost 1 base and J lost 4; bases outside the gene matches: 8. The CDR3 spans 17 residues. The germline V gene has CDR1 LGHNA and CDR2 YSLEER. The chain's CDR3 is CASSQVSQRGGSDTQYF. The CDR3 DNA sequence: TGCGCCAGCAGCCAAGTGTCCCAGCGGGGGGGATCAGATACGCAGTATTTT.

V and J are TRBV20-1 and TRBJ2-3; 8 bases line up with TRBD1. J lost 2 bases, V lost 0 bases, and 10 bases had no gene match. This CDR3 is 17 amino acids long. From germline, CDR1 is DFQATT and CDR2 SNEGSKA (reference sequence). In DNA, the CDR3 is TGCAGTGCTAGAGACTGGGGAGGACAGGGACACACAGATACGCAGTATTTT. Amino acids: CSARDWGGQGHTDTQYF.

The V call is TRBV5-6, the J call TRBJ2-2, with TRBD1 matching over 7 bases. The CDR3 is made up of 16 amino acids. Germline V gene lookup returns CDR1 SGHDT and CDR2 YYEEEE. The J segment lost 2 bases and the V segment lost 3 bases, leaving 7 bases of the junction unmatched. CDR3 amino acids: CASSWGQSLNTGELFF. The CDR3 DNA is TGTGCCAGCAGCTGGGGACAGAGCCTAAACACCGGGGAGCTGTTTTTT.

Remarks on this clonotype: The DNA is left out, because the CDR3 cannot be placed on it with certainty; the CDR3 is given as TCRdb lists it. The rearrangement uses TRBV7-2 and TRBJ2-4; the D call TRBD1 from the table was never checked on the DNA. The germline V gene encodes CDR1 SGHTA and CDR2 FQGNSA. The CDR3 adds up to 14 amino acids, both ends counted. This CDR3 is CASSLAVGTGNPAF.

This clonotype was detected many times. The chain has TRBV20-1 and TRBJ2-1, with TRBD2 matching 8 bases. The CDR3 consists of 15 residues. Trimming at V came to 5 bases and at J to 4 bases, leaving 10 bases not matched to a gene. The germline gives CDR1 DFQATT, CDR2 SNEGSKA (reference sequence). This CDR3 reads CSAAVGLVEYNEQFF. The CDR3, as DNA: TGCAGTGCTGCCGTGGGACTAGTAGAATACAATGAGCAGTTCTTC.

This clonotype was detected only a few times. The chain links TRBV5-1 to TRBJ2-3, with D perhaps TRBD1 or TRBD2 (6 bases each). The germline CDR1 and CDR2 sequences are SGHRS and YFSETQ. V lost 2 bases to trimming and J lost 3 bases, with 19 bases between them. The CDR3 has 17 amino acids. The CDR3, as DNA: TGCGCCAGCAGCTTCCAAGGGGGAGGCGGAATGACAGATACGCAGTATTTT. This codes for CASSFQGGGGMTDTQYF.

The CDR3 spells CASSPRTGWQDTQYF. CDR3 in DNA: TGTGCCAGCTCACCAAGGACAGGGTGGCAAGATACGCAGTATTTT. The chain has TRBV18 and TRBJ2-3, with 8 bases matching TRBD1. CDR3 length equals 15 residues. CDR1 is KGHSH and CDR2 is LQKENI in the germline V gene. Unmatched junction bases numbered 6, after V lost 2 bases and J lost 5 bases.

The chain recombines TRBV9 with TRBJ2-3; 7 nucleotides agree with TRBD2. This CDR3 comprises 15 residues. Germline V gene lookup returns CDR1 SGDLS and CDR2 YYNGEE. V gave up 0 bases and J gave up 5 bases; unmatched junction bases: 6. The CDR3 DNA sequence: TGTGCCAGCAGCGTAGGATGGACTAGTCTAGATACGCAGTATTTT. As protein: CASSVGWTSLDTQYF.